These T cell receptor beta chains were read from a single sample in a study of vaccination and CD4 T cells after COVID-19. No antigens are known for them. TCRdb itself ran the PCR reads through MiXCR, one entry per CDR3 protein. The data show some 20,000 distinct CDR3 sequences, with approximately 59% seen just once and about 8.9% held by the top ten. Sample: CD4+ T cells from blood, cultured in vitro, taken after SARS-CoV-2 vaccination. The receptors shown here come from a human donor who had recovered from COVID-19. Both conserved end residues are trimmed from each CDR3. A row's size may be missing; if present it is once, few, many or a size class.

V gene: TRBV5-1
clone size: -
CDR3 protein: ASRKPGQGGETQY

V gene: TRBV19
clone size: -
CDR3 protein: ASSILQGIEAF

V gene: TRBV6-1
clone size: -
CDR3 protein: ASSQRGPRSYNEQF

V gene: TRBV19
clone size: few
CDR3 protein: ASSKGTGFSNQPQH

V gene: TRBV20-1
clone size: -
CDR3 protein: SATQGADEKLF

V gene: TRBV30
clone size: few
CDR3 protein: AWSQGMAGELF

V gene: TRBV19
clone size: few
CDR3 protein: ASSRGWQANYGYT

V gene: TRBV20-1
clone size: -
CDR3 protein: SAIPSGDGQPQH

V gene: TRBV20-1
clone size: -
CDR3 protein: SARGFGVGQRNTEAF

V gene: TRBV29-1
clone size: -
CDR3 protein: SVGTRLSSGNTIY

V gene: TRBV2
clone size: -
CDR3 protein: ASSLRRDYGYT

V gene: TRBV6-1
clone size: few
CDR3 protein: ASRYAGANTEAF

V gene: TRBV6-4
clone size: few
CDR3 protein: AGGDTQY

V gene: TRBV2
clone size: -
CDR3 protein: ASSAGGAVEKLF

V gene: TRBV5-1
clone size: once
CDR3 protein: ASSPVDGNTEAF